This is a list of T cell receptor beta chains from one sample in a study of shared clonotypes between healthy human individuals. Clones were read by immunoSEQ multiplex PCR, and TCRdb kept only the in-frame ones, dropping some. The repertoire has roughly 500,000 clones, roughly four fifths of them found once; the top ten carry 10% to 15%. The source material was PBMCs. The receptors come from a woman in her thirties or forties in good health. Some clones in this sample may be carry-over from other donors' samples. Each CDR3 is given with its conserved first and last residue. D genes are given only for firm matches. The size entry is marked missing in some rows and otherwise reads once, few, many or a size class.

TRBD1 | TRBJ2-4 | TRBV28 | once | TGTGCCAGCAGCTTGGACAGGGACGGCATTCAGTACTTC | CASSLDRDGIQYF
. | TRBJ1-5 | TRBV19 | . | TGTGCCAGTACTATGGGGGAACATCAGCCCCAGCATTTT | CASTMGEHQPQHF
TRBD1 | TRBJ2-7 | TRBV7-6 | . | TGTGCCAGCAGCTTACGACAGGGGGCGTTTTCCTACGAGCAGTACTTC | CASSLRQGAFSYEQYF
. | TRBJ2-7 | TRBV28 | . | TGTGCCAGCAGTTTAGACCAGGTCCCCTACGAGCAGTACTTC | CASSLDQVPYEQYF
. | TRBJ2-1 | TRBV10-1 | few | TGCGCCAGCAGTGTAGGACTGGTTGAGCAGTTCTTC | CASSVGLVEQFF
. | TRBJ2-2 | TRBV6-4 | . | TGTGCCAGCAGTGAAGGTGGGGCAGAAATTACCGGGGAGCTGTTTTTT | CASSEGGAEITGELFF
. | TRBJ2-1 | TRBV29-1 | . | TGCAGCGTTTCTGGTCCGGGAATCGGGAATGAGCAGTTCTTC | CSVSGPGIGNEQFF
TRBD1 | TRBJ1-1 | TRBV30 | . | TGTGCCTGGACCCCTCCGGACAGGGCCACTGAAGCTTTCTTT | CAWTPPDRATEAFF
TRBD2 | TRBJ2-3 | TRBV7-6 | . | TGTGCCAGCGGCTTGACCCATACTAGCGGGAGGTGGGATACGCAGTATTTT | CASGLTHTSGRWDTQYF
TRBD2 | TRBJ2-7 | TRBV7-2 | . | TGTGCCAGCAGGTCCGTAGCGGGGTCCTACGAGCAGTACTTC | CASRSVAGSYEQYF
. | TRBJ1-2 | TRBV27 | . | TGTGCCAGCAACCCGACCCACGGGACATCCTATGGCTACACCTTC | CASNPTHGTSYGYTF
TRBD1 | TRBJ2-5 | TRBV28 | . | TGTGCCAGCAGCACCTACGGACAGGGCCAAGAGACCCAGTACTTC | CASSTYGQGQETQYF
. | TRBJ2-1 | TRBV29-1 | few | TGCAGCGTTAGAACTACCGTCTCGCATGAGCAGTTCTTC | CSVRTTVSHEQFF
. | TRBJ2-7 | TRBV11-2 | . | TGTGCCAGCAGCTCCCCTGGGTGGAGACAGACCGGGCCCGGGGAGCAGTACTTC | CASSSPGWRQTGPGEQYF
. | TRBJ1-5 | TRBV10-3 | . | TGTGCCATCAGTGAGGGGTGGTATCAGCCCCAGCATTTT | CAISEGWYQPQHF
. | TRBJ2-7 | TRBV21-1 | . | TGTGCCAGCAGCAAGAACAGGGTGGGGGTCGAGCAGTACTTC | CASSKNRVGVEQYF
TRBD1 | TRBJ1-2 | TRBV9 | many | TGTGCCAGCAGCGTAGGGCAGGGGGCGCGGGATGGCTACACCTTC | CASSVGQGARDGYTF
. | TRBJ2-5 | TRBV15 | . | TGTGCCACCAGCAGAGCCAGAAGCGAGACCCAGTACTTC | CATSRARSETQYF
. | TRBJ1-5 | TRBV6-6 | . | TGTGCCAGCAGTTACCCCCAGGGGCCCCAGCATTTT | CASSYPQGPQHF
. | TRBJ2-1 | TRBV12-1 | . | TGTGCCAGCAGCTTTGGACTAGCGGGAAGAGGACACAACAATGAGCAGTTCTTC | CASSFGLAGRGHNNEQFF
TRBD1 | TRBJ1-4 | TRBV6-1 | few | TGTGCCAGCAGTTTCGACAGGGGGTCAGGGGAAAAACTGTTTTTT | CASSFDRGSGEKLFF
. | TRBJ2-7 | TRBV4-3 | . | TGCGCCAGCAGCCAAGACTATCTTTTTGAGCAGTACTTC | CASSQDYLFEQYF
TRBD1 | TRBJ2-1 | TRBV19 | . | TGTGCCAGTAGTATAGGCCCGGGACAGAATGAGCAGTTCTTC | CASSIGPGQNEQFF
. | TRBJ1-2 | TRBV19 | once | TGTGCCAGTTCATGGCTCCGGGGGGTCGGCTACACCTTC | CASSWLRGVGYTF
TRBD1 | TRBJ1-5 | TRBV10-3 | . | TGTGCCATCAGCCGGGACAGGGGCTATCAGCCCCAGCATTTT | CAISRDRGYQPQHF
TRBD1 | TRBJ1-2 | TRBV6-6 | . | TGTGCCAGCAGGGAAACAGGGGTCCACTATGGCTACACCTTC | CASRETGVHYGYTF
. | TRBJ1-1 | TRBV2 | . | TGTGCCAGCAGTGTGTACCCCACTGAAGCTTTCTTT | CASSVYPTEAFF
TRBD1 | TRBJ1-1 | TRBV11-1 | few | TGTGCCAGCAGCCCAGGACAGGGCAACACTGAAGCTTTCTTT | CASSPGQGNTEAFF
. | TRBJ2-1 | TRBV28 | once | TGTGCCAGCAGAGGTTGGGGAGCGAATGAGCAGTTCTTC | CASRGWGANEQFF
TRBD1 | TRBJ2-5 | TRBV5-1 | once | TGCGCCAGCAGCCCTTCCGGGACAGGGGGCGGAGAGACCCAGTACTTC | CASSPSGTGGGETQYF
. | TRBJ1-4 | TRBV30 | . | TGTGCCTGGAGTCCACAGGGCACTAATGAAAAACTGTTTTTT | CAWSPQGTNEKLFF
. | TRBJ2-7 | TRBV2 | . | TGTGCCAGCAAGGGGCCCTACGAGCAGTACTTC | CASKGPYEQYF
. | TRBJ1-1 | TRBV19 | once | TGTGCCAGTAGTATAGAATACGAGATCACTGAAGCTTTCTTT | CASSIEYEITEAFF
. | TRBJ1-3 | TRBV7-9 | once | TGTGCCAGCAGCCGGGGCGGGTCATCTGGAAACACCATATATTTT | CASSRGGSSGNTIYF
. | TRBJ2-1 | TRBV9 | once | TGTGCCAGCAGCCCCCCCGGGACTGAGACGTACAATGAGCAGTTCTTC | CASSPPGTETYNEQFF
. | TRBJ2-7 | TRBV19 | . | TGTGCCAGTAGTATAGAAGCGCAGGCGAGGAACGAGCAGTACTTC | CASSIEAQARNEQYF
. | TRBJ2-5 | TRBV29-1 | many | TGCAGCGTTGAAGAAGGGACAATCCAAGAGACCCAGTACTTC | CSVEEGTIQETQYF
TRBD2 | TRBJ2-1 | TRBV19 | . | TGTGCCAGTAGTACATTAGCGGGAGCGAGGAATGAGCAGTTCTTC | CASSTLAGARNEQFF
. | TRBJ2-5 | TRBV7-8 | . | TGTGCCAGCAGCTTGCAGACTCGGATACAAGAGACCCAGTACTTC | CASSLQTRIQETQYF
TRBD1 | TRBJ2-7 | TRBV7-9 | once | TGTGCCAGCACCCGGACAGGTTCCTACGAGCAGTACTTC | CASTRTGSYEQYF
. | TRBJ1-1 | TRBV5-4 | . | TGTGCCAGCAGCCTAGGGGAGCGTGAAGCTTTCTTT | CASSLGEREAFF
. | TRBJ2-3 | TRBV28 | many | TGTGCCAGCAGTTTACCTGACAGGCGCACAGATACGCAGTATTTT | CASSLPDRRTDTQYF
TRBD2 | TRBJ2-5 | TRBV5-1 | few | TGCGCCAGCAGCTTGGTGCAAGCGGGAGTGGGGGAGACCCAGTACTTC | CASSLVQAGVGETQYF
. | TRBJ1-1 | TRBV9 | . | TGTGCCAGCAGCGTAGCTCCAAGCCAACGCACTGAAGCTTTCTTT | CASSVAPSQRTEAFF
. | TRBJ2-3 | TRBV12-5 | . | TGTGCTAGTGGTTTGGACGCAGGACGCACAGATACGCAGTATTTT | CASGLDAGRTDTQYF
TRBD1 | TRBJ2-2 | TRBV7-7 | . | TGTGCCAGCAGCCCCCAGGGGGCTGACACCGGGGAGCTGTTTTTT | CASSPQGADTGELFF